This T cell receptor beta chain was captured by sequencing in a study of blood T cell repertoires in COVID-19. Overall study context: Specimens from acute and convalescent COVID-19 originated in the United States, Italy and Spain. T cells, B-cell-depleted T cells, or PBMCs supplied cDNA or gDNA.

Original methodology: The assay estimated nucleated cells by amplifying reference gene primers. Data came from immunoSEQ multiplex PCR; TCRdb stores just in-frame clones and leaves some out. V, J and clone size are those of that table, while D and trimming were read from the DNA. The table includes 99,000 or so clones, just over 85% detected once. This clone showed up just a few times. The length of the CDR3 is 14 residues. Germline V gives CDR1 MGHDK, CDR2 SYGVNS. V dropped 0 bases and J dropped 5 bases, with 8 bases sitting between them. The specimen sequenced was peripheral blood. The rearrangement links TRBV25-1 to TRBJ1-5; no reliable D call. This clonotype was obtained from a woman in her sixties or seventies in a cohort sampled during active or convalescent COVID-19. The CDR3 spells CASSEYRRDQPQHF. CDR3 DNA: TGTGCCAGCAGTGAATACCGGAGAGATCAGCCCCAGCATTTT.